This T cell receptor beta chain appears in the sequencing data of a study of Epstein–Barr virus B cells in breast cancer (dated by TCRdb to 2020 to 2022). Describing the broader study: Control T cells were grown by the rapid expansion method using irradiated PBMC feeders, soluble OKT3 and IL-2 200 U/ml, and were harvested 10-12 days after stimulation. This single-patient case report examined whether EBV+ B cells infiltrating the tumor shape the T-cell receptor repertoire in triple-negative breast cancer. Beyond this particular receptor, the publication reports: All data came from a single patient described as a first proof of concept, which limits generalization.

Taking its sample share into account, this clonotype is medium-sized (0.01 to 0.1%). Its antigen remains unidentified. There are no base qualities to consult, and no much larger clone falls within one base. The junction shows trimming of 3 bases on V and 1 base on J, and the gene matches do not reach 8 bases of it. Looking up the germline V gene (reference sequence) yields CDR1 GTSNPN and CDR2 SVGIG. Measured from the cysteine to the phenylalanine, the CDR3 is 16 residues long. Of all the DNA, just the CDR3 is kept, 48 bases in frame from base 1. RNA was extracted from around 1e5 to 9.1e5 cultured T cells with RNeasy Micro or Mini kits, including on-column DNase digestion, and was checked on an Agilent 2100 Bioanalyzer. Library preparation was by 5' RACE. The SMARTer Human TCR a/b Profiling Kit was used to construct TCR libraries from RNA, capturing the full V(D)J regions of both the alpha and beta chains. After amplification, libraries were cleaned up with AMPure XP beads and then validated using the DNA 1000 Kit on an Agilent 2100 Bioanalyzer. The libraries were sequenced on an Illumina MiSeq using the 600-cycle v3 reagent kit, which produced 2 x 300 bp paired-end reads. The published analysis was carried out like this. Reads were processed using MiXCR and VDJTools, with non-productive clonotypes removed and clonotypes collapsed by CDR3 amino acid sequence before frequencies were recalculated. CDR3 sequences were compared with the McPAS-TCR database with a Levenshtein distance of 1 allowed, and UpSet plots were created in R using UpSetR. The raw public reads went through TCRdb reprocessing: fastp at Q25, MiXCR clone calling, in-frame beta chains kept. All rows with the same CDR3 protein become a single entry with the most common DNA and genes. For this entry, the V and J calls and clone size follow TCRdb and not the study's own pipeline. The sample records 1,500 to 2,000 distinct CDR3 sequences, 15% of which are singletons. Clones ranked in the top ten supply 30% of the sample.

The receptor was isolated from a woman between 40 and 50 years old with triple-negative breast cancer. Sequenced: tumor-infiltrating lymphocytes expanded in culture. The chain employs TRBV30 and TRBJ2-2; the central 7 bases match TRBD2. The CDR3 protein is CAWSRGTKLNTGELFF. The nucleotide sequence reads TGTGCCTGGAGCCGGGGGACTAAGTTGAACACCGGGGAGCTGTTTTTT.